The rows below give T cell receptor beta chains drawn from one sample of a study of blood T cell repertoires in COVID-19. Profiled with immunoSEQ multiplex PCR; TCRdb holds only in-frame clones, not every one. The table includes 250,000 to 350,000 clones, about 85% detected once. Sequencing used peripheral blood. Receptors were obtained from a human donor with COVID-19, enrolled during active disease. The donor label of this sample is uncertain. The CDR3 runs from the conserved cysteine through the conserved F or W. A D gene is named only where the DNA matches it firmly. Part of the rows lack a size; the others show once, few, many or a class for expanded clones.

>NA|TRBV30|NA|TRBJ1-3
CAWGFRGVGNTIYF
TGTGCCTGGGGATTCAGGGGCGTCGGAAACACCATATATTTT
>NA|TRBV6-1|NA|TRBJ2-7
CASSEKGLANYEQYF
TGTGCCAGCAGTGAAAAAGGCCTAGCTAACTACGAGCAGTACTTC
>TRBD1|TRBV19|NA|TRBJ1-4
CASSSRTGTAEKLFF
TGTGCCAGTAGTTCGCGGACAGGCACAGCTGAAAAACTGTTTTTT
>TRBD1|TRBV10-1|NA|TRBJ1-1
CASSQFTGGSEAFF
TGCGCCAGCAGTCAATTTACAGGGGGCTCTGAAGCTTTCTTT
>TRBD2|TRBV15|NA|TRBJ2-3
CATSRESSGNTDTQYF
TGTGCCACCAGCAGAGAATCTAGCGGAAACACAGATACGCAGTATTTT
>NA|TRBV3-1/TRBV3-2|NA|TRBJ1-1
CASSQDPELPRFF
TGTGCCAGCAGCCAAGATCCCGAACTCCCAAGATTTTTT
>NA|TRBV10-3|NA|TRBJ2-6
CAISPRVGGANVLTF
TGTGCCATCAGTCCCAGGGTGGGAGGGGCCAACGTCCTGACTTTC
>NA|TRBV15|NA|TRBJ1-5
CATSRDLGLEPQHF
TGTGCCACCAGCAGAGATCTAGGTTTGGAGCCCCAGCATTTT
>NA|TRBV29-1|NA|TRBJ2-1
CSATAGQVYNEQFF
TGCAGCGCCACCGCGGGTCAGGTTTACAATGAGCAGTTCTTC
>TRBD2|TRBV9|NA|TRBJ2-2
CASSVGASGAANTGELFF
TGTGCCAGCAGCGTAGGGGCTAGCGGGGCTGCGAACACCGGGGAGCTGTTTTTT
>TRBD1|TRBV10-3|NA|TRBJ1-4
CAISESTLGQGVVATNEKLFF
TGTGCCATCAGTGAGTCGACTCTAGGACAGGGGGTGGTCGCAACTAATGAAAAACTGTTTTTT
>NA|TRBV2|NA|TRBJ1-2
CASRGGGLYGYTF
TGTGCCAGCAGAGGGGGGGGTTTATATGGCTACACCTTC
>NA|TRBV15|NA|TRBJ1-6
CATSSRSSYNSPLHF
TGTGCCACCAGCTCGAGGAGCTCCTATAATTCACCCCTCCACTTT
>TRBD1|TRBV11-2|NA|TRBJ1-1
CASSFQTGGTEAFF
TGTGCCAGCAGCTTTCAGACAGGGGGCACTGAAGCTTTCTTT
>TRBD2|TRBV4-3|once|TRBJ2-1
CASSQDYSSGRARNEQFF
TGCGCCAGCAGCCAAGATTACTCTAGCGGGAGGGCCCGGAATGAGCAGTTCTTC
>NA|TRBV28|NA|TRBJ1-2
CASSSSPGGEGGYTF
TGTGCCAGCAGTTCGTCCCCTGGCGGGGAGGGAGGCTACACCTTC
>NA|TRBV19|once|TRBJ2-7
CASSIVAGSSSYEQYF
TGTGCCAGTAGTATAGTTGCGGGATCAAGCTCCTACGAGCAGTACTTC
>NA|TRBV6-2/TRBV6-3|NA|TRBJ1-4
CASSKTGEYEKLFF
TGTGCCAGCAGCAAAACGGGGGAATATGAAAAACTGTTTTTT
>NA|TRBV7-9|NA|TRBJ2-7
CASSSGRIYEQYF
TGTGCCAGCAGCTCAGGCAGGATCTACGAGCAGTACTTC
>TRBD1|TRBV19|NA|TRBJ2-7
CASSMDRGSEQYF
TGTGCCAGTAGTATGGACAGGGGGAGCGAGCAGTACTTC
>NA|TRBV24-1|once|TRBJ2-7
CATSDQGTVRGEQYF
TGTGCCACCAGTGATCAAGGGACAGTACGGGGGGAGCAGTACTTC
>NA|TRBV3-1/TRBV3-2|NA|TRBJ1-5
CASSQVSGSNQPQHF
TGTGCCAGCAGCCAAGTATCCGGTAGCAATCAGCCCCAGCATTTT
>NA|TRBV28|NA|TRBJ1-6
CASTPVRGGWDNSPLHF
TGTGCCAGCACCCCCGTTCGAGGAGGGTGGGATAATTCACCCCTCCACTTT
>TRBD1|TRBV18|few|TRBJ2-7
CASSPPNQGAAAEQYF
TGTGCCAGCTCACCACCTAACCAGGGGGCGGCGGCCGAGCAGTACTTC
>TRBD1|TRBV9|NA|TRBJ1-2
CASSARDRVYGYTF
TGTGCCAGCAGCGCACGGGACAGGGTCTATGGCTACACCTTC
>NA|TRBV28|NA|TRBJ1-2
CASSSSGEGYTF
TGTGCCAGCAGTTCCTCAGGGGAGGGCTACACCTTC
>NA|TRBV6-5|NA|TRBJ1-2
CASSYTRQTYGYTF
TGTGCCAGCAGTTACACCCGACAGACCTATGGCTACACCTTC
>TRBD1|TRBV11-2|NA|TRBJ2-7
CASSPGQGTYEQYF
TGTGCCAGCAGCCCAGGACAGGGAACCTACGAGCAGTACTTC
>TRBD2|TRBV5-4|NA|TRBJ2-1
CASTKGGSGSPYNEQFF
TGTGCCAGCACCAAAGGGGGTAGCGGGAGCCCCTACAATGAGCAGTTCTTC
>TRBD1|TRBV30|once|TRBJ2-5
CAWSVGTGGGETQYF
TGTGCCTGGAGTGTGGGAACAGGGGGAGGAGAGACCCAGTACTTC
>NA|TRBV19|NA|TRBJ1-6
CASSAGQSSSYNSPLHF
TGTGCCAGTAGTGCTGGACAGTCAAGCTCCTATAATTCACCCCTCCACTTT
>TRBD1|TRBV6-1|NA|TRBJ2-7
CASSELGGQGRRYF
TGTGCCAGCAGTGAATTAGGGGGACAGGGGAGGAGGTACTTC
>NA|TRBV5-1|NA|TRBJ1-1
CASSLGAGLSPEAFF
TGCGCCAGCAGCTTGGGAGCGGGACTGAGCCCTGAAGCTTTCTTT
>NA|TRBV18|few|TRBJ1-4
CASSGGATNEKLFF
TGTGCCAGCTCAGGGGGCGCCACGAATGAAAAACTGTTTTTT
>NA|TRBV30|once|TRBJ2-1
CAWSGRGSLYNEQFF
TGTGCCTGGAGCGGCAGGGGCTCCCTCTACAATGAGCAGTTCTTC
>NA|TRBV30|NA|TRBJ1-6
CAWERTAMYNSPLHF
TGTGCCTGGGAGAGGACAGCCATGTATAATTCACCCCTCCACTTT
>NA|TRBV6-4|NA|TRBJ1-2
CASRMGGNYGYTF
TGTGCCAGCAGAATGGGCGGGAACTATGGCTACACCTTC
>NA|TRBV3-1/TRBV3-2|once|TRBJ1-2
CASSQEVDYYGYTF
TGTGCCAGCAGCCAAGAAGTGGACTACTATGGCTACACCTTC
>NA|TRBV7-6|NA|TRBJ1-3
CASSLGQGQGNTIYF
TGTGCCAGCAGCTTAGGTCAGGGGCAAGGAAACACCATATATTTT
>NA|TRBV5-1|NA|TRBJ1-3
CASKVSTGTHSSGNTIYF
TGCGCCAGCAAAGTATCCACCGGGACTCACTCCTCTGGAAACACCATATATTTT
>TRBD1|TRBV25-1|NA|TRBJ1-1
CASSGTGGGTEAFF
TGTGCCAGCAGTGGTACAGGGGGCGGGACTGAAGCTTTCTTT
>NA|TRBV14|NA|TRBJ1-1
CASSQDRVAAFF
TGTGCCAGCAGCCAAGACAGGGTCGCAGCTTTCTTT
>NA|TRBV28|NA|TRBJ1-2
CASSPSLIRVYGYTF
TGTGCCAGCAGCCCATCCCTCATCCGGGTTTATGGCTACACCTTC
>NA|TRBV3-1/TRBV3-2|NA|TRBJ1-3
CASSQDLAGRSGNTIYF
TGTGCCAGCAGCCAAGATCTGGCAGGGCGCTCTGGAAACACCATATATTTT
>NA|TRBV14|NA|TRBJ2-3
CASSPGYTQYF
TGTGCCAGCAGCCCAGGGTATACGCAGTATTTT
>TRBD1|TRBV5-6|once|TRBJ2-7
CASSLSPGQGYEQYF
TGTGCCAGCAGCTTGTCTCCCGGACAGGGGTACGAGCAGTACTTC
>TRBD1|TRBV6-5|NA|TRBJ1-4
CASSRDRSNEKLFF
TGTGCCAGCAGCCGGGACAGGTCTAATGAAAAACTGTTTTTT
>TRBD2|TRBV7-9|NA|TRBJ2-3
CASSFERGVSTDTQYF
TGTGCCAGCAGCTTCGAACGGGGGGTTAGCACAGATACGCAGTATTTT
>TRBD1|TRBV19|NA|TRBJ1-4
CASSIGRGDSSPNEKLFF
TGTGCCAGTAGTATAGGGCGGGGGGACAGCTCTCCTAATGAAAAACTGTTTTTT
>NA|TRBV28|once|TRBJ1-1
CASSLEPVNTEAFF
TGTGCCAGCAGTTTGGAGCCGGTAAACACTGAAGCTTTCTTT
>TRBD2|TRBV5-1|NA|TRBJ2-7
CASSAKTSGRYEQYF
TGCGCCAGCAGCGCGAAGACTAGCGGAAGGTACGAGCAGTACTTC